These 9 T cell receptor beta chains came from one sample sequenced in a study of technical replicates of blood from a few donors. Libraries were prepared by immunoSEQ multiplex PCR; TCRdb keeps only in-frame clonotypes and omits some of them. The sample gives some 60,000 clones, 91% of which show up once; about 3.9% is in the top ten. Sequencing used PBMCs. These receptors were obtained from a human donor in good health. Some clones in this sample may be carry-over from other donors' samples.

The CDR3 loop reads CASSWYRGSSYEQYF. The CDR3 DNA follows: TGTGCCAGCAGCTGGTATCGGGGTAGCTCCTACGAGCAGTACTTC. The V and J genes are TRBV11-2 and TRBJ2-7; a weak D match, TRBD2 (5 bases). The CDR3 length is 15 residues. With 4 bases removed from V and 0 bases from J, the gap between germline ends came to 13 bases. The germline CDR1 and CDR2 sequences are SGHAT and FQNNGV.

This clone was recorded once. V usage is TRBV4-3 and J usage is TRBJ1-3; D uncertain. The CDR3 length is 12 residues. V lost 1 base and J lost 11, with 9 bases in between. Per the germline V gene, CDR1 is LGHNA and CDR2 is YSLEER. CDR3 coding DNA: TGCGCCAGCAGCCAAGGGACTGTACCCATATATTTT. It is translated as CASSQGTVPIYF.

This clone was seen once. V and J are TRBV30 and TRBJ2-5; TRBD2 is a possible D gene (6 bases). The ends were cut back, 4 bases at V and 9 bases at J, with 15 bases in the middle. The CDR3 is made up of 12 amino acids. Germline CDR1 reads GTSNPN; CDR2 reads SVGIG (reference sequence). The CDR3 nucleotides are TGTGCCTGGAAGTCCAGCGGGTGGTCCCAGTACTTC. Its protein product is CAWKSSGWSQYF.

This clone was counted once. The chain employs TRBV5-4 and TRBJ2-7; D might be TRBD2 (5 bases). CDR1 and CDR2 from the germline V gene are SGHNT and YYREEE (reference sequence). CDR3 size: 14 residues. Between the trimmed V and J ends, which lost 3 bases and 2 bases, there was a span of 12 bases. For the CDR3, the DNA is TGTGCCAGCAGCTCAACCGGGATAACCTACGAGCAGTACTTC. Encoded protein: CASSSTGITYEQYF.

DNA of the CDR3: TGTGCCACACTAATAGCGGGAGTGGATACGCAGTATTTT. Translation: CATLIAGVDTQYF. V gene TRBV5-4 combines with J gene TRBJ2-3; 9 bases agree with TRBD2. The ends lost 9 bases at V and 6 bases at J; junction bases unmatched: 8. Germline V lookup: CDR1 SGHNT, CDR2 YYREEE (reference sequence). This CDR3 contains 13 residues. Together with reference TRBV5-4 and TRBJ2-3, the CDR3 gives the full variable domain: ETGVTQSPTHLIKTRGQQVTLRCSSQSGHNTVSWYQQALGQGPQFIFQYYREEENGRGNFPPRFSGLQFPNYSSELNVNALELDDSALYLCATLIAGVDTQYFGPGTRLTVL.

The chain recombines TRBV7-6 with TRBJ2-5; 10 bases are shared with TRBD2. The germline CDR1 and CDR2 sequences are SGHVS and FNYEAQ. The J segment lost 4 bases and the V segment lost 3 bases, leaving 5 bases of the junction unmatched. The CDR3 extends over 15 amino acids. This CDR3 is CASSFIAGGSETQYF. The CDR3 coding sequence is TGTGCCAGCAGCTTTATAGCGGGGGGCTCAGAGACCCAGTACTTC.

J is TRBJ2-7 and V is TRBV7-2; 11 bases fit TRBD2. CDR1 is SGHTA and CDR2 is FQGNSA in the germline V gene. The CDR3 runs 15 residues. Trimming cost V 5 bases and J 2 bases; bases outside gene matches: 5. CDR3 sequence reads: CASSRPLAGAYEQYF. The CDR3 DNA is TGTGCCAGCAGCCGACCACTAGCGGGAGCCTACGAGCAGTACTTC.

This clone was detected once. The CDR3 loop is CASSTRQGVYNEQFF. DNA of the CDR3: TGTGCCAGCAGCACCCGACAGGGGGTATACAATGAGCAGTTCTTC. The rearrangement joins TRBV5-4 to TRBJ2-1; TRBD1 agrees at 9 bases. J lost 4 bases, V lost 4 bases, and 6 bases had no gene match. The CDR3 has 15 amino acids. Germline assignment: CDR1 SGHNT and CDR2 YYREEE (reference sequence).

The CDR3 DNA reads TGTGCCAGCAGCGGTCCTAGCGGCGAGCAGTTCTTC. This gives the protein CASSGPSGEQFF. The chain couples TRBV7-6 to TRBJ2-1; 7 bases line up with TRBD2. The CDR3 contains 12 residues. The V gene end was trimmed by 5 bases and the J gene end by 10 bases; junction bases not matched to a gene: 5. Per germline, CDR1 SGHVS and CDR2 FNYEAQ. Supplemented by reference TRBV7-6 and TRBJ2-1, the full variable domain reads GAGVSQSPRYKVTKRGQDVALRCDPISGHVSLYWYRQALGQGPEFLTYFNYEAQQDKSGLPNDRFSAERPEGSISTLTIQRTEQRDSAMYRCASSGPSGEQFFGPGTRLTVL.